This T cell receptor (beta chain) was captured by sequencing in a study of OX40 agonist ivuxolimab in advanced cancers. About the study: In this cohort, patients received ivuxolimab, an agonistic anti-OX40 (CD134) antibody. Of the participants, approximately 38% had some prior anti-PD-1, anti-PD-L1 or anti-CTLA-4 therapy, which was allowed.

Trimming pared 7 bases from V and 8 bases from J, leaving 14 bases between. Germline loops: CDR1 MNHNS, CDR2 SASEGT. This CDR3 contains 12 residues. Study-wide results and caveats: Expanded clones were, on average, more numerous in CD8+ T cells than in CD4+.

This table comes from immunoSEQ multiplex PCR, and its TCRdb copy is limited to in-frame clones, with some not included. The repertoire includes more than 55,000 clones, approximately 88% of them detected once, and roughly 0.69% sits in the top ten. The count of this clone is one. The antigen is undetermined. The material sequenced was CD4+ or CD8+ T cells sorted from blood, taken in a trial of the OX40 agonist ivuxolimab. The V gene is TRBV6-1, the J gene TRBJ1-1, with D tentatively TRBD1 (5 bases). This receptor was taken from an adult with an advanced solid tumor such as melanoma, head and neck, liver or kidney cancer. The CDR3 reads CASTFWGLEAFF. CDR3 nucleotide sequence: TGTGCCAGCACTTTCTGGGGACTGGAAGCTTTCTTT.